The entry below gives a single T cell receptor beta chain sequence along with its context. The antigen remains unidentified. The data derive from a study of response to subunit inactivated influenza vaccine. Study-level results: With each seasonal influenza vaccination, the authors suggested, few new T cells are recruited.

This CDR3 contains 14 residues. Germline values: CDR1 MNHEY, CDR2 SVGEGT. Trimming took off 6 bases at V and 9 bases at J, with 15 bases between the two ends. In TCRdb, the RT-PCR reads were re-called with MiXCR into one record per CDR3 protein. This sample carries 300,000 to 350,000 distinct CDR3 sequences, about 20% of them seen once, and the ten largest clones take about 9.4%. The specimen was PBMCs from blood, collected less than 22 months after vaccination. This rearrangement joins TRBV6-2 or TRBV6-3 to TRBJ1-6; tentative D call: TRBD1 (5 bases). The clonotype comes from a man between 50 and 75 years old who received an inactivated influenza vaccine. The CDR3 sequence is CASRSARGSSPLHF. As DNA, the CDR3 is TGTGCCAGCAGAAGCGCGAGGGGAAGTTCACCCCTCCACTTT.